This T cell receptor (beta chain) was profiled in a study of T cells in Graves' hyperthyroidism and ophthalmopathy (dated by TCRdb to the late 2010s). Regarding the research as a whole: Peripheral blood samples were taken at initial diagnosis, before any treatment was given. To identify distinguishing TCR V-J signatures, a discovery cohort of about a hundred patients was used, comprising some 43 with Graves' ophthalmopathy and around 57 with stable Graves' hyperthyroidism. Prospective prediction of ophthalmopathy was tested in an independent validation cohort consisting of 18 to 20 hyperthyroidism patients and some 16 patients who later progressed to ophthalmopathy. The 85 to 100 discovery patients were divided at random into training and test sets in a 7:3 ratio. In several Graves' hyperthyroidism patients, the study also compared T-cell repertoires from thyroid tissue with T-cell repertoires from blood. Following sampling, methimazole starting at 30 mg daily was given to hyperthyroidism patients, and high-dose intravenous methylprednisolone was given to ophthalmopathy patients. TCR Vbeta CDR3 sequencing of some 140 peripheral blood samples (over 40 ophthalmopathy, about 80 hyperthyroidism and approximately 17 progressor patients) is reported in the paper.

Amplification of TCR beta CDR3 regions was carried out from RNA transcripts. A first-round RT-PCR of the TCR CDR3 used the HTBI primer set with the Qiagen OneStep RT-PCR kit. Libraries were constructed in a second round of multiplex PCR, after which size selection and purification were carried out. The libraries were sequenced on an Illumina HiSeq2000 using paired-end 100 bp reads. As for the original processing: SOAPnuke was used to process the raw data, removing reads that contained adapters or uncalled bases, had a mean Phred below 15, or lacked an exact match to the constant primer or identifier. High-quality paired reads were merged using COPE v1.2.5, and each unique nucleotide sequence was defined as a clonotype. MiTCR v1.1 was used to align clonotypes to the IMGT TRBV, TRBD and TRBJ reference segments. Analysis was restricted to V-J combinations with a frequency above 0.0001, which covered approximately 99% of repertoires. A TCS score was defined as the ratio between F50 (clonal expansion) and ExV (chaos), using BLOSUM62-based TCRdist between CDR3 peptides within each V-J. Welch's t-statistics and random forest reduced fewer than 600 V-J features to some 14, which were used in a naive Bayes classifier (R e1071). The public reads were reprocessed in TCRdb via fastp at Q25 and MiXCR, keeping in-frame beta chains. Here each entry gathers all rows of one CDR3 protein and keeps the most common genes and DNA. What appears here as the V and J calls and clone size reflects TCRdb's work, not the paper's. Here the sample has around 520,000 distinct CDR3 sequences; approximately 25% occur a single time. The ten top clones hold approximately 10% of the sample.

This clonotype has ten or more counts. Its antigen remains unidentified. No base qualities exist here, and no much larger clone lies one base off it. In the ophthalmopathy patients, disease was moderately to severely active, with a Clinical Activity Score of 3 or more, a NOSPECS grade of 4 or more, and a duration of less than 3 months. Any patient with an uncontrolled infection, another autoimmune disease, pregnancy or lactation was excluded. Diagnoses relied on clinical symptoms, serum thyroxine and TRAb, thyroid ultrasound and orbital computed tomography. Ficoll-Paque density gradient centrifugation was used to isolate PBMCs from approximately 10 ml of fresh peripheral blood. Trizol reagent was used to extract total RNA, and RNA quality was then checked on an Agilent 2100 Bioanalyzer. The study at large found these results: Most expanded thyroid clonotypes (frequency above 0.001) were also detected in blood, suggesting blood repertoires may reflect thyroid immune responses. A model built on a 13 V-J signature distinguished ophthalmopathy from stable hyperthyroidism, reaching roughly 88% sensitivity and 81% to 83% specificity in cross-validation and 80%/75% in testing. No statistical method was used to fix the sample size in advance, and group allocation was not hidden from the investigators. In validation, the model predicted progression to ophthalmopathy a median of roughly 6.5 months before onset, with about 70% sensitivity and roughly 77% specificity.

V and J are truncated by 1 base and 0 bases respectively, leaving an intervening sequence of 7 bases. Taken from cysteine to phenylalanine, the CDR3 has 15 residues. Only CDR3 DNA remains: 45 bases, in frame from the first base. In the germline V gene (reference sequence), CDR1 corresponds to LNHDA and CDR2 to SQIVND. The source is a woman younger than 45 with Graves' ophthalmopathy. Sequenced input: blood. This chain joins TRBV19 to TRBJ1-5; no D gene call is confident. The CDR3 region reads CASSIAGHSNQPQHF. The DNA is TGTGCCAGTAGTATAGCCGGGCATAGCAATCAGCCCCAGCATTTT. Joined to the reference TRBV19 and TRBJ1-5 proteins, this CDR3 gives the full variable domain: DGGITQSPKYLFRKEGQNVTLSCEQNLNHDAMYWYRQDPGQGLRLIYYSQIVNDFQKGDIAEGYSVSREKKESFPLTVTSAQKNPTAFYLCASSIAGHSNQPQHFGDGTRLSIL.